The 25 T cell receptor beta chains given below trace back to one sample, sequenced in a study. TCRdb reprocessed the 5' RACE reads with MiXCR, giving one entry per CDR3 protein. Of fewer than 15,000 distinct CDR3 sequences detected, roughly a quarter appear once; the ten largest clones hold under 3.5%. Source material: naive CD4+ T cells sorted from blood. Indicated subset: naive CD4+ T cells, CD4+CD45RA+CD25-. These receptors were collected from a female donor with breast cancer.

The sample holds a few counts of this clonotype. Here the CDR3 reads CSAKPPGTLRGYTF. The CDR3 DNA sequence: TGCAGCGCAAAACCCCCTGGTACATTAAGAGGTTACACCTTC. The rearrangement links TRBV29-1 to TRBJ1-2; no definite D call. Germline CDR1 is SQVTM and CDR2 is ANQGSEA. CDR3 length: 14 amino acids. V was pared by 7 bases and J by 11 bases, with 26 bases between.

This rearrangement joins TRBV7-2 to TRBJ2-7, with 10 bases aligning to TRBD2. The CDR3 is 17 amino acids. V trimming: 5 bases; J trimming: 6 bases; junction bases outside the gene matches: 16. The germline V gene encodes CDR1 SGHTA and CDR2 FQGNSA. CDR3 nucleotide sequence: TGTGCCAGCAGCAACCCCCGGCTAGCGGGAGTAGGTCTCGAGCAGTACTTC. Its translation is CASSNPRLAGVGLEQYF.

This clonotype was detected only a few times. A junction boundary mismatches the germline segment, possibly from a read error. V usage is TRBV5-1 and J usage is TRBJ2-1; TRBD1 might be the D (6 bases). The CDR3 runs 16 residues. Germline V CDR1 and CDR2: SGHRS, YFSETQ. CDR3 bases: TGCGCCGGCAGCTTGGCTCCCGGAGGCAGGGGCAATGAGCAGTTCTTC. Its translation: CAGSLAPGGRGNEQFF.

In this sample, this clonotype turned up many times. The rearrangement links TRBV19 to TRBJ2-7, with D hard to call. Germline V gene sequence: CDR1 LNHDA, CDR2 SQIVND (reference sequence). CDR3 length: 12 amino acids. V shed 4 bases and J shed 0 bases, with 4 bases lying between them. The CDR3 sequence is CASSSRSYEQYF. The CDR3 bases are TGTGCCAGTAGTAGCCGCTCCTACGAGCAGTACTTC.

Relative to its sample, this clonotype is medium-sized (0.01 to 0.1%). The chain employs TRBV12-3 or TRBV12-4 and TRBJ2-1; D unresolved. V was cut by 6 bases and J by 7 bases, with 10 bases left in between. This CDR3 has 12 residues. The CDR3 spells CASRPLQNEQFF. CDR3 sequence (DNA): TGTGCCAGCAGGCCCCTTCAAAATGAGCAGTTCTTC.

This clonotype has ten or more counts. The gene calls are TRBV5-1 and TRBJ1-4; no firm D call. Germline CDR1 is SGHRS and CDR2 is YFSETQ. Trimming took 0 bases from V and 5 from J, leaving 11 bases between them. The CDR3 consists of 15 residues. The CDR3 reads CASSLVFASNEKLFF. The DNA for the CDR3 is TGCGCCAGCAGCTTGGTTTTTGCTTCAAATGAAAAACTGTTTTTT.

On this clonotype: A junction end diverges from the germline sequence, so it may reflect a read error. The chain couples TRBV11-1 to TRBJ2-1; 7 nucleotides line up with TRBD2. Germline-derived CDR1 and CDR2 are SGHAT and FQDESV (reference sequence). The CDR3 extends over 15 amino acids. The DNA for the CDR3 is TGTGCCAGCAGCTCCGGGACTAACGGTTACAATGAGCAGATCTTC. Protein sequence: CASSSGTNGYNEQIF.

The chain joins TRBV2 to TRBJ2-1; tentatively, D is TRBD2 (6 bases). Trimming took 4 bases from V and 2 from J, leaving 9 bases between them. The CDR3 totals 14 residues. Germline V gives CDR1 SNHLY, CDR2 FYNNEI. CDR3 sequence: CASSVADAYNEQFF. For the CDR3, the DNA is TGTGCCAGCAGTGTAGCGGATGCCTACAATGAGCAGTTCTTC.

This sequence joins TRBV20-1 and TRBJ2-7; TRBD2 is a possible D gene (6 bases). The CDR3 contains 15 residues. Deletions cut 6 bases from V and 6 bases from J, with 24 bases between. Per the germline V gene, CDR1 is DFQATT and CDR2 is SNEGSKA (reference sequence). This chain's CDR3 is CSAREREGDLCEQYF. CDR3 coding DNA: TGCAGTGCGCGGGAAAGGGAAGGGGACTTATGCGAGCAGTACTTC.

By sample share, this clonotype is medium-sized (0.01 to 0.1%). The V call is TRBV6-5, the J call TRBJ2-2; weak D call: TRBD1 (5 bases). The germline V and J ends were trimmed by 3 bases and 1 base, with 9 bases remaining between them. CDR3 size: 15 residues. CDR1 is MNHEY, CDR2 SVGAGI, per germline. The CDR3 protein is CASSYGAGNTGELFF. In nucleotides, the CDR3 is TGTGCCAGCAGTTATGGGGCAGGGAACACCGGGGAGCTGTTTTTT.

For this clonotype: A much larger clone sits a single nucleotide away, making a read error possible. The chain employs TRBV29-1 and TRBJ2-1; D is unclear. The V and J ends lost 4 bases and 5 bases respectively, with 9 bases between them. The V gene's germline CDR1 is SQVTM and CDR2 ANQGSEA. CDR3 length equals 12 residues. CDR3 sequence (DNA): TGCAGCGTTGCTGGGCTAGACAATGAGCAGTTCTTC. This translates into CSVAGLDNEQFF.

In the case of this clonotype: One base away lies a much larger clone, so this may be a sequencing read error. The chain links TRBV20-1 to TRBJ2-5; perhaps TRBD2 as D (5 bases). Germline lookup yields CDR1 DFQATT and CDR2 SNEGSKA (reference sequence). CDR3 length: 12 residues. Trimming left V 3 bases short and J 5 bases short, with 10 bases between. The CDR3 nucleotides read TGCAGTGCTAGTTACGGAGGCGAGACCCAGTACTTC. Residues: CSASYGGETQYF.

In its sample, this clonotype was seen a few times. The rearrangement links TRBV7-3 to TRBJ2-2; D possibly corresponds to TRBD2 (5 bases). CDR3 length: 14 amino acids. Germline lookup yields CDR1 SGHTA and CDR2 FQGTGA. V lost 5 bases and J 0 bases, leaving 7 bases between the germline ends. In DNA, the CDR3 is TGTGCCAGCAGCGCCGGGACGAACACCGGGGAGCTGTTTTTT. Translation: CASSAGTNTGELFF.

This clonotype was counted a few times. This may be a read error, as it is one base from a much larger clone. The chain has TRBV12-5 and TRBJ2-1; unclear D gene. The CDR3 has 12 amino acids. From germline, CDR1 is LGHNT and CDR2 FRNRAP. The CDR3 loop is CASGWESNEQSF. CDR3 DNA sequence: TGTGCTAGTGGTTGGGAATCCAATGAGCAGTCCTTC.

Note on this clonotype: Being one base from a much bigger clone, this may be a read error. The V gene is TRBV9, the J gene TRBJ2-2; no reliable D call. This CDR3 region has 12 residues. CDR1 is SGDLS, CDR2 YYNGEE, per germline. V was shortened by 2 bases and J by 4 bases, with 3 bases between the two germline ends. CDR3 sequence reads: CASSVITGELFF. In DNA form, the CDR3 reads TGTGCCAGCAGCGTCATCACCGGGGAGCTGTTTTTT.

As concerns this clonotype: Possible read error: a much larger clone is one base away. This chain links TRBV4-1 with TRBJ2-1; 7 nucleotides align to TRBD2. The V gene's germline CDR1 is MGHRA and CDR2 YSYEKL. The length of the CDR3 is 16 residues. In nucleotides, the CDR3 is TGCGCCGGCAGCCAAATGCCGGGCGGGGGTTACAATGAGCAGTTCTTC. It codes for CAGSQMPGGGYNEQFF.

This clonotype was counted a single time. The chain has TRBV3-1 and TRBJ2-1; 12 bases align to TRBD2. Unmatched junction bases numbered 10, after V lost 0 bases and J lost 4 bases. Germline lookup yields CDR1 LGHDT and CDR2 YNNKEL (reference sequence). This CDR3 spans 19 amino acids. CDR3 residues: CASSQEQEVLAGGYNEQFF. The CDR3 region has the DNA TGTGCCAGCAGCCAAGAGCAAGAAGTTCTAGCGGGAGGGTACAATGAGCAGTTCTTC.

Judged by abundance, this clonotype is large (0.1 to 1%). The chain is built from TRBV12-3 or TRBV12-4 and TRBJ1-2, with D uncertain. The CDR3 loop spans 15 amino acids. Trimming removed 7 bases at V and 1 base at J, with 16 bases between. DNA of the CDR3: TGTGCCAGCAACAAATTAGGATTAGTTAACTATGGCTACACCTTC. Amino acids: CASNKLGLVNYGYTF.

Relative to its sample, this clonotype is medium-sized. CDR3 nucleotide sequence: TGCAGTGCTAGTCTCACAGGGGGCGGTACTGAAGCTTTCTTT. It specifies CSASLTGGGTEAFF. The chain couples TRBV20-1 to TRBJ1-1; 9 bases line up with TRBD1. The CDR3 totals 14 residues. The trim removed 3 bases at V and 5 bases at J, leaving 7 bases unmatched. Germline V CDR1 and CDR2: DFQATT, SNEGSKA (reference sequence).

Points on this clonotype: A read error may be the cause here, since a much bigger clone is one base away. The chain joins TRBV6-5 to TRBJ1-1; the D is unclear. The V and J ends lost 10 bases and 1 base respectively, with 16 bases between them. There are 14 residues in the CDR3. Germline V lookup: CDR1 MNHEY, CDR2 SVGAGI. The CDR3 region is CANTPDMWNTEAFF. The CDR3 coding sequence is TGTGCCAACACCCCCGACATGTGGAACACTGAAGCTTTCTTT.

This clonotype was seen ten or more times. The chain joins TRBV2 to TRBJ1-6, with no clear D. V was trimmed by 6 bases and J by 0 bases, leaving 6 bases between them. This CDR3 is 14 amino acids long. Germline CDR1 SNHLY, CDR2 FYNNEI. For the CDR3, the DNA is TGTGCCAGCAGACCACGCTCCTATAATTCACCCCTCCACTTT. This codes for CASRPRSYNSPLHF.

At least ten counts were recorded for this clonotype. V gene TRBV6-6 combines with J gene TRBJ1-6, with a tentative D call TRBD1 (6 bases). The CDR3 is made up of 14 amino acids. V lost 7 bases to trimming and J lost 9 bases, with 16 bases between them. Looked up from germline, CDR1 is MNHNY and CDR2 is SVGAGI (reference sequence). This chain's CDR3 is CASNRGGVGSPLHF. CDR3 nucleotides: TGTGCCAGCAATAGGGGGGGGGTTGGTTCACCCCTCCACTTT.

This clonotype is termed medium-sized. CDR3 in amino acids: CASSFSVGEQFF. The DNA for the CDR3 is TGCGCCAGCAGCTTTAGCGTTGGTGAGCAGTTCTTC. The gene calls are TRBV5-1 and TRBJ2-1, with D possibly being TRBD2 (5 bases). V lost 2 bases and J lost 9, with 9 bases in between. Germline CDR1 and CDR2: SGHRS and YFSETQ. The length of the CDR3 is 12 residues.

Points on this clonotype: No conserved phenylalanine or tryptophan is present at the end of the CDR3, so a read error is the likely explanation. The genes are TRBV27 and TRBJ2-2; D might be TRBD1 (7 bases). Germline CDR1 MNHEY, CDR2 SMNVEV (reference sequence). Trimming shortened V by 7 bases and J by 4 bases, and 16 bases separated the two germline ends. This CDR3 spans 15 amino acids. In DNA form, the CDR3 reads TGTGCCAGCAAGGTGGAGGGGGCGATCACCGGGGAGCTGTTTGTT. It is translated as CASKVEGAITGELFV.

This clonotype rates as medium-sized. The J gene is TRBJ1-5, the V gene TRBV29-1; tentatively, D is TRBD1 (6 bases). The germline V gene has CDR1 SQVTM and CDR2 ANQGSEA. V lost 4 bases and J lost 3, with 10 bases in between. The CDR3 totals 13 residues. Here the CDR3 DNA reads TGCAGCGTTGCCCGGGACACCAATCAGCCCCAGCATTTT. As protein: CSVARDTNQPQHF.